This T cell receptor (beta chain) comes out of a study of blood T cell repertoires in COVID-19. Study summary: Acute and convalescent COVID-19 specimens originated in the United States, Italy and Spain. Nucleic acid was either cDNA or gDNA, and it came from T cells, B-cell-depleted T cells, or PBMCs.

The authors' processing: The assay estimated nucleated cells by amplifying reference gene primers. The assay was immunoSEQ multiplex PCR, and TCRdb's table has in-frame clones only and misses some. V, J and clone size are taken as reported in that table, and D and trimming were inferred from the DNA itself. The sample carries around 160,000 clones, 80% to 90% recorded once. The germline V and J ends were trimmed by 3 bases and 5 bases, with 17 bases remaining between them. The CDR3 has 16 residues. Germline V CDR1 and CDR2: LNHDA, SQIVND (reference sequence). The clonotype originates from a man aged 55 to 69 with acute or convalescent COVID-19. The sequenced sample was peripheral blood. V and J are TRBV19 and TRBJ1-5; D gene unclear. CDR3 loop: CASSMVRAGSYQPQHF. Here the CDR3 DNA reads TGTGCCAGTAGTATGGTGCGGGCAGGTTCTTATCAGCCCCAGCATTTT. Drawing the rest from reference TRBV19 and TRBJ1-5, the complete variable domain is DGGITQSPKYLFRKEGQNVTLSCEQNLNHDAMYWYRQDPGQGLRLIYYSQIVNDFQKGDIAEGYSVSREKKESFPLTVTSAQKNPTAFYLCASSMVRAGSYQPQHFGDGTRLSIL.